Reported below is one T cell receptor beta chain. The antigen remains unidentified. This sample is drawn from a study of cytomegalovirus exposure and HLA in healthy donors. Overall study findings and caveats: Reported results showed that the classifier diagnosed cytomegalovirus status with high specificity and sensitivity. Later analysis suggested links between common viral pathogens and several top significant clusters.

The V gene's germline CDR1 is ENHRY and CDR2 SYGVKD. This CDR3 is built from 15 residues. V shed 8 bases, J shed 2 bases, and the junction held 6 bases outside the gene matches. The PCR ran on 60 Vbeta and 13 Jbeta primers. Measured with immunoSEQ multiplex PCR; TCRdb has only the in-frame clones, and not every one. This table has under 200,000 clones, around four fifths appearing once. This sequence joins TRBV10-3 and TRBJ2-3, with 11 bases fitting TRBD2. Sample: PBMCs. This clonotype was obtained from a girl aged 2-10 years in good health and CMV-seropositive. The CDR3 nucleotides read TGTGCCATCGACCCTAGCGGGGGGACCACAGATACGCAGTATTTT. It specifies CAIDPSGGTTDTQYF.